This T cell receptor beta chain is from a study of cytomegalovirus exposure and HLA in healthy donors. Study-wide background: Early release data held around 82 million unique TCRs from HLA-typed donors.

The V end was cut by 4 bases, the J end by 4 bases, with 7 bases between. Germline CDR1 reads ENHRY; CDR2 reads SYGVKD. The CDR3 has 12 residues. For this clone: As yet, its antigen is unknown.

General study points: A few of the chains that were CMV-associated were confirmed in vitro to be specific for CMV antigens. Diagnosis of cytomegalovirus status made by the classifier reportedly showed high specificity and sensitivity. When presence/absence was analysed, sequencing depth was taken to be roughly uniform across donors.

The PCR used 60 Vbeta and 13 Jbeta primers. Measured with immunoSEQ multiplex PCR; TCRdb has only the in-frame clones, and not every one. There are fewer than 85,000 clones in the sample; 75% to 85% occur only once, and 3.4% lies in the top ten. The receptor was isolated from a man aged 40-49 years in good health and CMV-seronegative. The chain uses TRBV10-3 and TRBJ1-2; D is ambiguous. Sequencing was done on a sample of PBMCs. The CDR3 DNA reads TGTGCCATCAGTGGACAAATCTATGGCTACACCTTC. Protein sequence: CAISGQIYGYTF.